This entry features one T cell receptor (beta chain) sequence. This clone's antigen is unknown. No much larger clone is present one base from it, and per-base qualities are unavailable. This sample is drawn from a study of cytomegalovirus exposure and HLA in healthy donors (TCRdb year 2017). Looking at the study overall: According to an earlier analysis of 587 of the donors, about 180 million T cells yielded 120 million or so unique TCR beta sequences and about 300 Gb of sequence data. HLA typing covered class I and class II loci at four-digit resolution. The genetic ancestry cluster associated with self-reported Caucasian donors included 81% of the approximately 430 genotyped donors. Every repertoire in the discovery cohort had been generated on one and the same sequencing platform. To study patterns of TCR occurrence, a later analysis re-analyzed previously published TCR beta repertoires from 666 donors and added high-resolution HLA genotyping. Several DR-DQ haplotypes were handled as single units for association and clustering because linkage in the cohort was strong. A later genetic analysis took genome-wide SNP genotypes for 398 of the 666 donors and used that subset as a discovery cohort. Besides the first cohort of approximately 710 subjects, a separate validation cohort made up of 95 to 150 different subjects was used. The study used immunosequencing to profile the T cell repertoires of more than 650 subjects and linked those repertoires to cytomegalovirus serostatus. High-throughput TCR immunosequencing, statistical association of individual TCRs with disease status, and machine learning were combined to predict cytomegalovirus infection status. An early release covering roughly 640 HLA-typed donors comprised about 300 gigabases of sequencing data and approximately 85 million unique TCR sequences. On average, around 240,000 unique TCR beta nucleotide sequences were sequenced per donor among a few hundred genotyped donors of the cohort, with roughly 18% of those sequences being non-productive. The study was designed to test whether signatures of past pathogen exposure could be identified by cataloging public T cell receptors. In an earlier analysis of 587 of the donors, high-throughput TCR beta sequencing was used to judge whether each TCR beta V gene segment behaved as functional or pseudogenic. Donor age, sex, ethnicity and CMV serostatus were compiled together with the repertoire data. The later analysis used no new phenotypic data to find candidate immune exposures, relying instead on TCR beta sequences and their occurrence across donors. The number of donors typed differed by locus, with about 620-630 for A, B, C, DRB1 and DQB1, roughly 520 for DQA1, approximately 570 for DPA1, and some 450 for DPB1.

The cohort comprised fewer than 700 healthy bone marrow donors. At the time of sampling, all cohort members were nominally healthy, though unrecorded immune exposures were likely present. The donor tested CMV seronegative and was one of the 352 seronegative cohort members. A peripheral blood sample was collected from each donor, and TCR beta sequencing was performed on peripheral blood mononuclear cells. The Qiagen DNeasy Blood Extraction Kit was used to extract genomic DNA from the blood cell samples. What the research found in general, with its limitations: In a later analysis, 15,000 to 20,000 TCR beta sequences were associated with specific HLA alleles at a false discovery rate of 0.05. Linkage disequilibrium might explain the correlated functional status among segregating V segments, but an unknown experimental factor could not be ruled out. Sequencing depth was assumed to be roughly uniform across donors in the presence/absence analyses, though that assumption may not hold. The only immune exposure information available for the cohort was CMV serostatus. The earlier analysis of 450 to 700 of the donors excluded some 16 rarely observed V segments, including chromosome 9 orphons, because counts were too low. Three of the identified cytomegalovirus-associated TCR beta chains were confirmed in vitro to be specific for cytomegalovirus antigens. A later analysis found that HLA-associated TCR beta chains were more clonally expanded and had lower generation probabilities than equally common non-associated chains. According to the authors, the approach could potentially be generalized to other disease states and immunological phenotypes. In a later analysis, the rate of TCR association differed among HLA loci, with DRB1 alleles having the most associated TCRs and HLA-C alleles having the fewest. A cluster of highly shared sequence variants was judged likely to represent a technical artifact of the sequencing pipeline. The classifier was reported to diagnose cytomegalovirus status with high specificity and sensitivity in both the original cohort and the validation cohort. The study gave a list of about 170 TCR beta chains associated with cytomegalovirus. Only TCR beta chains were sequenced in this cohort, and the absence of alpha or paired-chain data limited detectable features. According to a later analysis, parvovirus B19, influenza, CMV and Epstein-Barr virus appeared linked to several top co-occurrence clusters. Broadly in line with IMGT annotations, most TCR beta V segments showed up in productive rearrangements about 87% or about 30% of the time in an earlier analysis of 450 to 600 of the donors. Most TCR sequences were seen in very few donors, while some public TCRs were found in many individuals. Because HLA typing was missing for some donors at each locus, association tests included only the typed subset. When HLA alleles, especially DR and DQ, strongly co-occurred, attributing TCR associations to individual alleles was difficult. A further reported finding was that TCR beta sequences accurately predicted the HLA-A and HLA-B alleles for most subjects in the first cohort. The 87-base-pair reads could not distinguish some IMGT-functional V segments, including TRBV6-2 and TRBV6-3, so those segments were excluded. An association between a missense DCLRE1C variant and V-gene and J-gene trimming of TCR beta chains was found in a later genetic analysis and replicated in an independent cohort. In a later analysis, most CMV-associated TCR beta chains were found to appear HLA-restricted, with HLA associations seemingly driven largely by CMV exposure. A later genetic analysis reported fewer N-insertions in productive TCRs among donors in an Asian-associated ancestry cluster than the 666-donor mean.

The protocol used for the library was the immunoSEQ multiplex PCR assay. A mixture of 60 forward primers for TCR Vbeta segments and 13 reverse primers for TCR Jbeta segments was used in the multiplex PCR. Amplification of the CDR3 region of rearranged TCR beta genes was performed with a multiplex PCR assay on genomic DNA. The Illumina HiSeq System was used to sequence the amplified TCR beta libraries as 87-base-pair reads. Per the authors' processing: A later analysis counted approximately 84 million unique TCR beta chains across the 666 repertoires, and 10 million to 11 million of these chains were shared by at least two donors. To remove PCR and sequencing errors, raw reads were error-corrected and collapsed into unique sequences using a nearest-neighbor algorithm that merged closely related sequences. V, D and J gene segments were assigned by aligning CDR3 sequences to IMGT reference sequences. For a sequence to be retained, a match of at least six nucleotides was required to both a V gene segment and a J gene segment. Rearrangements were classified as productive when the CDR3 lacked stop codons and remained in frame with V and J, and all other rearrangements were classified as non-productive. CDR3 was defined according to IMGT convention as the region running from the second conserved V-encoded cysteine to the conserved J-encoded phenylalanine. The earlier analysis of around 640 of the donors excluded sequences that lacked an unambiguous match to a single V gene segment. An earlier analysis of roughly 590 of the donors called V segments functional above 56.7% productive rearrangements and segregating when the between-donor standard deviation exceeded 5%. A statistical classification framework was developed to diagnose cytomegalovirus status using the catalog of TCR beta chain sequences. In a later analysis, V and J genes were assigned by comparing TCR nucleotide sequences against IMGT/GENE-DB human TR gene sequences. The TCRdist pipeline was used in a later analysis to assign CDR3 sequences and most-parsimonious VDJ recombination scenarios. In a later analysis, each TCR beta chain was defined by its CDR3 amino acid sequence together with its V-gene family, and reads lacking a unique V-gene family were excluded. To address suspected cross-contamination and a sequencing artifact, a later analysis removed 550 to 750 highly shared, low-generation-probability nucleotide sequences. A later analysis calculated a clonal expansion index for each public chain from normalized within-repertoire ranks of inferred template counts. A later analysis computed generation probabilities with a VDJ recombination model fitted to out-of-frame rearrangements, and checked the results against IGoR. In a later analysis, TCR-TCR, TCR-HLA and TCR-CMV co-occurrence was scored with hypergeometric tests, and a repertoire-size bias correction was applied to TCR pairs. To estimate false discovery rates, a later analysis permuted the HLA or CMV assignments 20 times. In a later analysis, co-occurring TCRs were grouped with DBSCAN, and TCRdist sequence similarity was added when clustering was performed within HLA-allele-positive subsets. Repertoires with fewer than 30,000 or more than 120,000 public chains were left out of co-occurrence clustering, as were five repertoires with anomalous nucleotide sharing. TCRdb took over this immuneACCESS table, retaining in-frame rearrangements with V and J assigned. Such tables are incomplete; in checked studies, under half of the missing clones stem from an unresolved V gene, and the remainder is unexplained. The V and J calls and clone size are taken from that table; D and trimming were inferred from the DNA. The sample has approximately 220,000 clones on record, around 80% of them singletons. The leading ten clones occupy roughly 0.71% of the sample.

CDR1 KGHSH and CDR2 LQKENI were looked up in the germline V gene. V is clipped by 6 bases and J by 0 bases, and the sequence between their germline boundaries is 12 bases long. The CDR3, from cysteine to phenylalanine, totals 15 residues. The CDR3 DNA has 45 bases and is translated from base 1. This TCR derives from a boy younger than 10 in good health and CMV-seronegative. Sequenced: PBMCs. The chain is made from TRBV18 and TRBJ1-5, and TRBD1 may be the D gene, going by 5 matching bases. The nucleotides read TGTGCCAGCTCTCCCCGACAGAATAGCAATCAGCCCCAGCATTTT. This is translated as CASSPRQNSNQPQHF.